This record looks at one TCR beta chain sequence and its context. The entry originates in a study of control samples from healthy donors and cancer patients. Between the trimmed V and J ends, which lost 2 bases and 0 bases, there was a span of 18 bases. The CDR3 loop spans 18 amino acids. Germline loops: CDR1 SEHNR, CDR2 FQNEAQ (reference sequence). The data were produced by immunoSEQ multiplex PCR, yet TCRdb's version contains in-frame clones alone and is incomplete. This sample has over 80,000 clones, with 79% found just once. The chain has TRBV7-9 and TRBJ2-3; no clear D gene. Sequencing used blood. The TCR comes from a woman in her thirties in good health. The CDR3 DNA follows: TGTGCCAGCAGCTTACTGAGAATAGGAACTCTTAGCACAGATACGCAGTATTTT. Translating it yields CASSLLRIGTLSTDTQYF.